This T cell receptor (beta chain) derives from a study of OX40 agonist ivuxolimab in advanced cancers. General study results and limits: Dose levels from 0.1 to 3.0 mg/kg saw CD4+ and CD8+ blood T cells expand clonally by week 6.

Germline loops: CDR1 SGHAT, CDR2 FQNNGV. The junction had 12 bases not matched to a gene; V was cut back by 5 bases and J by 4 bases. The CDR3 consists of 16 residues. This clone occurred once. Its target is not known. TCRdb's copy holds only in-frame clones and misses some; the assay was immunoSEQ multiplex PCR. This sample carries about 96,000 clones, 80% to 95% of them seen once, and the ten largest clones take around 1.6%. The material was CD4+ or CD8+ T cells sorted from blood, obtained in a trial of the OX40 agonist ivuxolimab. The origin of this receptor is an adult with an advanced solid tumor such as melanoma, head and neck, liver or kidney cancer. The chain has TRBV11-2 and TRBJ2-7; TRBD1 agrees at 9 bases. The CDR3 protein is CASSVNKGTGTYEQYF. The CDR3, as DNA: TGTGCCAGCAGCGTCAATAAGGGGACAGGGACTTACGAGCAGTACTTC. The full variable domain, its missing parts supplied by reference TRBV11-2 and TRBJ2-7, is EAGVAQSPRYKIIEKRQSVAFWCNPISGHATLYWYQQILGQGPKLLIQFQNNGVVDDSQLPKDRFSAERLKGVDSTLKIQPAKLEDSAVYLCASSVNKGTGTYEQYFGPGTRLTVT.